Listed below are T cell receptor beta chains from one sample, sequenced in a study of post-analysis software for immune sequencing data. TCRdb analysed the PCR reads with MiXCR anew, one entry per CDR3 protein. The data show roughly 540,000 distinct CDR3 sequences, 30% to 40% seen once. Material for sequencing was blood. These receptors all stem from a girl aged 2 to 17 with multiple sclerosis. Both conserved end residues are part of each CDR3. The D gene is left open where the match is weak. Not every row has a clone size; where given, it reads once, few, many or a size class.

V gene	clone size	D gene	J gene	CDR3 DNA	CDR3 protein
TRBV12-3/TRBV12-4	few	TRBD1	TRBJ1-2	TGTGCCAGCAGTTCAGGGGGGAAGAATGGCTACACCTTC	CASSSGGKNGYTF
TRBV10-3	-	TRBD1	TRBJ2-7	TGTGCCATCGGGGACAGGGTCGATGACGAGCAGTACTTC	CAIGDRVDDEQYF
TRBV27	few	-	TRBJ1-2	TGTGCCAGCAGTTCGGAGGGGTTGTATGGCTACACCTTC	CASSSEGLYGYTF
TRBV29-1	-	TRBD2	TRBJ2-7	TGCAGCGTTGAGGGACTAGCGGGGCGCCCGAATTACAATGAGCAGTACTTC	CSVEGLAGRPNYNEQYF
TRBV29-1	few	TRBD1	TRBJ1-2	TGCAGCGTTGCCCCGACAGGGGTCCTCTATGGCTACACCTTC	CSVAPTGVLYGYTF
TRBV6-1	-	-	TRBJ2-1	TGTGCCAGCAGTGAGCTTAACCGCCTTGCGGAGCAGTTCTTC	CASSELNRLAEQFF
TRBV5-1	-	TRBD1	TRBJ1-6	TGCGCCAGCAGCCCCAGGGGGCGGCGGAATTCACCCCTCCACTTT	CASSPRGRRNSPLHF
TRBV3-1	few	TRBD1	TRBJ1-2	TGTGCCAGCAGCCAGGCTGGGACAGGGGTGCTGAGTTATGGCTACACCTTC	CASSQAGTGVLSYGYTF
TRBV2	-	-	TRBJ2-2	TGTGCCAGCAGTGACGGGACGAACACCGGGGAGCTGTTTTTT	CASSDGTNTGELFF
TRBV6-5	-	-	TRBJ1-4	TGTGCCAGCAGTCCGACCCCCCAACTGTTTTTT	CASSPTPQLFF
TRBV2	-	-	TRBJ1-1	TGTGCCAGCACGAACGACAGGTGGGGCAACACTGAAGCTTTCTTT	CASTNDRWGNTEAFF
TRBV4-1	-	TRBD2	TRBJ2-3	TGCGCCAGCAGCCAAGATGGGCTAGCGGGGGGAATATTAACTAGCACAGATACGCAGTATTTT	CASSQDGLAGGILTSTDTQYF
TRBV3-1	-	-	TRBJ1-1	TGTGCCAGCAGAAACCAACGGGTCACTGAAGCTTTCTTT	CASRNQRVTEAFF
TRBV12-3/TRBV12-4	once	TRBD2	TRBJ2-5	TGTGCCAGCAGTTTAACGCGGGGGGCCTTTGGCGGAGAGACCCAGTACTTC	CASSLTRGAFGGETQYF
TRBV20-1	once	-	TRBJ2-4	TGCAGTGCCCTGCCTTTAGCCAAAAGCATTCAGTACTTC	CSALPLAKSIQYF
TRBV7-9	-	-	TRBJ1-2	TGTGCCAGCAGCGAACTGGGCGAATGCTACACCTTC	CASSELGECYTF
TRBV2	-	-	TRBJ2-7	TGTGCCAGCAGTCGCCGGGCCGTGGGGGAGCAGTACTTC	CASSRRAVGEQYF
TRBV10-3	-	-	TRBJ1-1	TGTGCCATCAGAGGGGACCTGGGGACTGAAGCTTTCTTT	CAIRGDLGTEAFF
TRBV2	few	-	TRBJ2-1	TGTGCCAGCCTAGGGGACCCTTACACCTACAATGAGCAGTTCTTC	CASLGDPYTYNEQFF
TRBV28	few	-	TRBJ2-3	TGTGCCAGCAGTTCCTACAGGGCCTACAGGGGCACAGATACGCAGTATTTT	CASSSYRAYRGTDTQYF
TRBV5-1	-	-	TRBJ1-4	TGCGCCAGCAGCCTGATACAGGGAGCAACTAATGAAAAACTGTTTTTT	CASSLIQGATNEKLFF
TRBV5-1	-	-	TRBJ2-3	TGCGCCAGCAGCAGGGGGGACGGCCTCACAGATACGCAGTATTTT	CASSRGDGLTDTQYF
TRBV5-5	-	-	TRBJ1-5	TGTGCCAGCACCAGGGGCCCACGGGGTCAGCCCCAGCATTTT	CASTRGPRGQPQHF
TRBV29-1	many	-	TRBJ2-5	TGCAGCGTGGCTGACAGTCAAGAGACCCAGTACTTC	CSVADSQETQYF
TRBV13	-	TRBD1	TRBJ1-5	TGTGCCAGCAGCACAGGGGGTTGGAATCAGCCCCAGCATTTT	CASSTGGWNQPQHF
TRBV15	-	-	TRBJ2-7	TGTGCCACCAGCAGAAGAAGGGGGTACGAGCAGTACTTC	CATSRRRGYEQYF
TRBV7-8	-	-	TRBJ2-5	TGTGCCAGCAGCTTAGTAATAGAGACCCAGTACTTC	CASSLVIETQYF
TRBV5-6	few	-	TRBJ2-3	TGTGCCAGTAGCTTAAGGAAACCCCACTGGGATACGCAGTATTTT	CASSLRKPHWDTQYF
TRBV7-9	few	-	TRBJ2-5	TGTGCCAGCAGCCCTACGGTAGAGACCCAGTACTTC	CASSPTVETQYF
TRBV5-1	few	-	TRBJ1-2	TGCGCCAGCAGCGAAGAGACAGACCGGGGAGGCTACACCTTC	CASSEETDRGGYTF
TRBV9	-	TRBD2	TRBJ2-7	TGTGCCAGCAGCGTTTCGCCTAGCGGGGGCTACGGGCAGTACTTC	CASSVSPSGGYGQYF